Each of the 9 T cell receptor beta chains below was sequenced from the same sample in a study of Ad26.COV2.S vaccination and SARS-CoV-2 variants. Sequenced by immunoSEQ multiplex PCR; TCRdb stores in-frame clones only, minus some. Among about 350,000 clones listed, 80% to 90% were seen once. As for treatment: around 19 received Ad26.COV2.S at low or high dose, single or two shots; 5 received placebo; per-sample allocation not given. Each sample was drawn 63 days after the first injection (of vaccine or placebo). Specimen: peripheral blood, collected in a trial of Ad26.COV2.S vaccine versus placebo. These TCRs come from a person between 18 and 60 years old who received the Ad26.COV2.S COVID-19 vaccine or a placebo.

This chain links TRBV7-9 with TRBJ2-7; TRBD1 or TRBD2 may be the D gene (6 bases each). Germline loops: CDR1 SEHNR, CDR2 FQNEAQ (reference sequence). The CDR3 has 13 residues. V lost 5 bases and J 5 bases, leaving 13 bases between the germline ends. For the CDR3, the DNA is TGTGCCAGCAGCCCGGGGGCGGTAGACGAGCAGTACTTC. It specifies CASSPGAVDEQYF.

The rearrangement links TRBV2 to TRBJ1-1; D is possibly TRBD1 (6 bases). The CDR3 is made up of 12 amino acids. Germline V gene data show CDR1 as SNHLY and CDR2 as FYNNEI. Trimming shortened V by 1 base and J by 7 bases, and 7 bases separated the two germline ends. CDR3 DNA sequence: TGTGCCAGCAGTGAAGGAGGGGGTGAAGCTTTCTTT. Its protein is CASSEGGGEAFF.

CDR3 bases: TGTGCCAGCAGCCAAAACAGACAGGCCTACGAGCAGTACTTC. Amino acids: CASSQNRQAYEQYF. The chain is built from TRBV3-1 (or the pseudogene TRBV3-2) and TRBJ2-7; TRBD1 is a possible D gene (6 bases). Trimming cost V 2 bases and J 2 bases, with 10 bases left between them. The CDR3 totals 14 residues. The germline V gene has CDR1 LGHDT and CDR2 YNNKEL (reference sequence).

The chain is built from TRBV19 and TRBJ1-6; a weak D match, TRBD1 (5 bases). CDR1 is LNHDA, CDR2 SQIVND, per germline (reference sequence). This CDR3 region has 17 residues. The germline V and J ends were trimmed by 2 bases and 4 bases, with 15 bases remaining between them. The CDR3 region has the DNA TGTGCCAGTAGTATAAGGCCCGGGACGGTTTATAATTCACCCCTCCACTTT. Protein product: CASSIRPGTVYNSPLHF.

In its sample, this clone was seen once. Within the sample, other DNA sequences also encode this same CDR3. The chain employs TRBV7-2 and TRBJ1-5; 7 bases align to TRBD1. Germline V gives CDR1 SGHTA, CDR2 FQGNSA. V shed 5 bases, J shed 7 bases, and the junction held 8 bases outside the gene matches. This CDR3 spans 14 amino acids. The CDR3 spells CASSPRGGGQPQHF. DNA of the CDR3: TGTGCCAGCAGCCCACGAGGGGGCGGGCAGCCCCAGCATTTT.

The table lists this clone with a count of one. The CDR3 loop is CASSDRGWYEQYF. In DNA, the CDR3 is TGTGCCAGTAGCGACAGGGGGTGGTACGAGCAGTACTTC. The chain recombines TRBV19 with TRBJ2-7; 9 nucleotides match TRBD1. Unmatched junction bases numbered 4, after V lost 6 bases and J lost 4 bases. Germline assignment: CDR1 LNHDA and CDR2 SQIVND (reference sequence). There are 13 residues in the CDR3.

The chain couples TRBV2 to TRBJ1-1; D gene unclear. This CDR3 has 12 residues. Germline CDR1 is SNHLY and CDR2 is FYNNEI. V shed 2 bases and J shed 5 bases, with 6 bases lying between them. CDR3 region: CASSERRTEAFF. Written as DNA, the CDR3 is TGTGCCAGCAGTGAAAGGCGGACTGAAGCTTTCTTT.

This clone has only one observation. The V gene is TRBV5-1, the J gene TRBJ1-1; 8 nucleotides line up with TRBD1. V lost 0 bases to trimming and J lost 5 bases; unmatched junction nucleotides: 6. Germline V lookup: CDR1 SGHRS, CDR2 YFSETQ. This CDR3 contains 15 residues. DNA for the CDR3: TGCGCCAGCAGCTTGGAGGCCAGGGGGCGAACTGAAGCTTTCTTT. Translated: CASSLEARGRTEAFF.

V gene TRBV5-6 combines with J gene TRBJ1-2; maybe TRBD1 (5 bases). The V end lost 3 bases, the J end lost 8 bases, and 17 bases lay between the germline ends. In germline, CDR1 is SGHDT, CDR2 YYEEEE. The CDR3 spans 14 residues. The CDR3 sequence: CASSYRDGALGYTF. The CDR3 DNA reads as TGTGCCAGCAGCTATCGGGACGGGGCTTTGGGCTACACCTTC.